Listed below are T cell receptor beta chains from one sample, sequenced in a study of T cell repertoires in cytomegalovirus infection. From the reads, TCRdb called clonotypes with MiXCR, one entry per CDR3 protein. Of 200,000 to 300,000 distinct CDR3 sequences listed, over 9% are singletons. Source material: PBMCs. These receptors all stem from a human donor in good health (CMV status not recorded). Some clones in this sample may be carry-over from other donors' samples. CDR3s include the opening cysteine and the closing phenylalanine or tryptophan. Each record gives: J gene, D gene, CDR3 length, clone size, V gene, CDR3 DNA, CDR3 protein. A D gene is named only where the DNA matches it firmly. Some rows have no size entry. The others give once, few or many, or a class for an expanded clone.

J gene: TRBJ2-7
D gene: -
CDR3 length: 14
clone size: many
V gene: TRBV6-5
CDR3 DNA: TGTGCCAGCAGTTACAGGTCGGATTCCTACGAGCAGTACTTC
CDR3 protein: CASSYRSDSYEQYF

J gene: TRBJ2-4
D gene: TRBD2
CDR3 length: 11
clone size: -
V gene: TRBV29-1
CDR3 DNA: TGCAGCGTCTGGGGGGGAAACATTCAGTACTTC
CDR3 protein: CSVWGGNIQYF

J gene: TRBJ2-3
D gene: -
CDR3 length: 14
clone size: many
V gene: TRBV18
CDR3 DNA: TGTGCCAGCTCCCGGACACCTAGCACAGATACGCAGTATTTT
CDR3 protein: CASSRTPSTDTQYF

J gene: TRBJ1-2
D gene: -
CDR3 length: 14
clone size: many
V gene: TRBV19
CDR3 DNA: TGTGCCAGTAGTCCGGACAAGGGTTCCTATGGCTACACCTTC
CDR3 protein: CASSPDKGSYGYTF

J gene: TRBJ2-3
D gene: TRBD2
CDR3 length: 16
clone size: many
V gene: TRBV14
CDR3 DNA: TGTGCCAGCAGCTCCGGGACTAGCGTCTACACAGATACGCAGTATTTT
CDR3 protein: CASSSGTSVYTDTQYF

J gene: TRBJ2-6
D gene: -
CDR3 length: 16
clone size: -
V gene: TRBV29-1
CDR3 DNA: TGCAGCGTCCGGGAGGGGGCCAGCTCTGGGGCCAACGTCCTGACTTTC
CDR3 protein: CSVREGASSGANVLTF

J gene: TRBJ1-1
D gene: -
CDR3 length: 16
clone size: many
V gene: TRBV7-2
CDR3 DNA: TGTGCCAGCAGCTTAGATTTGGGAGGGCTGAACACTGAAGCTTTCTTT
CDR3 protein: CASSLDLGGLNTEAFF

J gene: TRBJ2-1
D gene: TRBD2
CDR3 length: 15
clone size: few
V gene: TRBV30
CDR3 DNA: TGTGCCTGGAGTGTGGGACTAGCGGGAGGTCGGGAGCAGTTCTTC
CDR3 protein: CAWSVGLAGGREQFF

J gene: TRBJ2-5
D gene: -
CDR3 length: 11
clone size: many
V gene: TRBV28
CDR3 DNA: TGTGCCAGCAGGTCAATGGAGACCCAGTACTTC
CDR3 protein: CASRSMETQYF

J gene: TRBJ2-3
D gene: -
CDR3 length: 17
clone size: few
V gene: TRBV3-1
CDR3 DNA: TGTGCCAGCAGCCAAGAGGGCGGGGCTCGGAGCACAGATACGCAGTATTTT
CDR3 protein: CASSQEGGARSTDTQYF

J gene: TRBJ2-7
D gene: -
CDR3 length: 15
clone size: many
V gene: TRBV4-3
CDR3 DNA: TGCGCCAGCAGCCAAGATCTCAAGGGTCACTCCGAGCAGTACTTC
CDR3 protein: CASSQDLKGHSEQYF

J gene: TRBJ2-3
D gene: TRBD2
CDR3 length: 17
clone size: -
V gene: TRBV6-5
CDR3 DNA: TGTGCCAGCAGGAAAGGACTAGCGGGACATAAATCGAATACGCAGTATTTT
CDR3 protein: CASRKGLAGHKSNTQYF

J gene: TRBJ2-2
D gene: -
CDR3 length: 15
clone size: -
V gene: TRBV19
CDR3 DNA: TGTGCCAGTAGTTCGTACAGGGTGAACACCGGGGAGCTGTTTTTT
CDR3 protein: CASSSYRVNTGELFF

J gene: TRBJ2-7
D gene: TRBD1
CDR3 length: 13
clone size: -
V gene: TRBV6-6
CDR3 DNA: TGTGCCAGCACCAGACAGGGCACGGGAGAGCAGTACTTC
CDR3 protein: CASTRQGTGEQYF

J gene: TRBJ1-1
D gene: TRBD1
CDR3 length: 14
clone size: -
V gene: TRBV20-1
CDR3 DNA: TGCAGTGCTCCCACCGGGACAGGGGCATTGGAAGCTTTCTTT
CDR3 protein: CSAPTGTGALEAFF

J gene: TRBJ1-5
D gene: -
CDR3 length: 15
clone size: few
V gene: TRBV23-1
CDR3 DNA: TGCGCCAGCAGTCAATCGGAGAAGGGCAATCAGCCCCAGCATTTT
CDR3 protein: CASSQSEKGNQPQHF

J gene: TRBJ1-1
D gene: -
CDR3 length: 13
clone size: -
V gene: TRBV29-1
CDR3 DNA: TGCAGCGTTGGACAGGACTTGAACACTGAAGCTTTCTTT
CDR3 protein: CSVGQDLNTEAFF

J gene: TRBJ1-2
D gene: -
CDR3 length: 16
clone size: many
V gene: TRBV7-8
CDR3 DNA: TGTGCCAGCAGCCCCAGGACCAACAGGGAGGATCGTGGCTACACCTTC
CDR3 protein: CASSPRTNREDRGYTF

J gene: TRBJ2-6
D gene: TRBD1
CDR3 length: 19
clone size: many
V gene: TRBV28
CDR3 DNA: TGTGCCAGCAGATTTATGGGCTACAGGGGCCGCTCTGGGGCCAACGTCCTGACTTTC
CDR3 protein: CASRFMGYRGRSGANVLTF

J gene: TRBJ2-1
D gene: TRBD2
CDR3 length: 14
clone size: once
V gene: TRBV29-1
CDR3 DNA: TGCAGCGTTGACCCCGGGGGGATCTACAATGAGCAGTTCTTC
CDR3 protein: CSVDPGGIYNEQFF

J gene: TRBJ2-2
D gene: -
CDR3 length: 12
clone size: many
V gene: TRBV7-2
CDR3 DNA: TGTGCCAGCAGCCCTACCGGGGGGGAGCTGTTTTTT
CDR3 protein: CASSPTGGELFF

J gene: TRBJ2-3
D gene: TRBD2
CDR3 length: 15
clone size: few
V gene: TRBV11-2
CDR3 DNA: TGTGCCAGCGGCGGGCTAGCGGGTCGGTCAGATACGCAGTATTTT
CDR3 protein: CASGGLAGRSDTQYF

J gene: TRBJ2-7
D gene: -
CDR3 length: 15
clone size: few
V gene: TRBV12-3/TRBV12-4
CDR3 DNA: TGTGCCAGCAGTGCCTGGGACTTATCCTCCTACGAGCAGTACTTC
CDR3 protein: CASSAWDLSSYEQYF